The clone carrying this T cell receptor beta chain occurred a few times. The target antigen is unknown. The identical CDR3 is also encoded by other nucleotide sequences in the sample. The sample belongs to a study of OX40 agonist ivuxolimab in advanced cancers. Overall study: Every 2 weeks, patients got intravenous ivuxolimab at one of six dose levels (0.01-10 mg/kg).

The table came from immunoSEQ multiplex PCR; TCRdb's copy has only in-frame clones and leaves some out. The data hold approximately 44,000 clones, with approximately 86% observed a single time. Study-wide points: Normalized expansion of T-cell clones was also low for some nonresponders. Fewer expanded clones were found on average in CD4+ than in CD8+ T cells.

Trimming cost V 0 bases and J 6 bases, with 4 bases left between them. The germline gives CDR1 MNHEY, CDR2 SVGAGI. The CDR3 has 12 amino acids. J is TRBJ2-3 and V is TRBV6-5; D gene ambiguous. The TCR originated in an adult with an advanced solid tumor such as melanoma, head and neck, liver or kidney cancer. The specimen comprised CD4+ or CD8+ T cells sorted from blood, sampled in a trial of the OX40 agonist ivuxolimab. The CDR3 is CASSYSGDTQYF. The CDR3 DNA is TGTGCCAGCAGTTACTCGGGGGATACGCAGTATTTT.